The table lists the clone carrying this TCR beta chain with a few counts. The antigen remains unidentified. Measured with immunoSEQ multiplex PCR; TCRdb has only the in-frame clones, and not every one. The repertoire holds 48,000 or so clones, with around 87% as singletons. Patients were excluded for autoimmune disease history or systemic immunosuppression. This sample is drawn from a study of OX40 agonist ivuxolimab in advanced cancers. As for the study in general: Treatment of patients was with ivuxolimab, an agonistic anti-OX40 (CD134) antibody.

Trimming cost V 5 bases and J 5 bases, with 12 bases left between them. Germline V CDR1 and CDR2: SGHTA, FQGNSA. CDR3 size: 13 residues. Broader study findings: Expanded clones tended on average to be more numerous among CD8+ T cells than CD4+. Both CD4+ and CD8+ T cell populations in blood had undergone clonal expansion by week 6 at 0.1 to 3.0 mg/kg.

This sequence joins TRBV7-2 and TRBJ1-1, with D tentatively TRBD1 (5 bases). The TCR comes from an adult with an advanced solid tumor such as melanoma, head and neck, liver or kidney cancer. The source was CD4+ or CD8+ T cells sorted from blood, collected in a trial of the OX40 agonist ivuxolimab. In DNA form, the CDR3 reads TGTGCCAGCAGCCCGGTATGGGGGACTGAAGCTTTCTTT. This encodes CASSPVWGTEAFF. The entire variable domain, with the rest obtained from reference TRBV7-2 and TRBJ1-1, is as follows: GAGVSQSPSNKVTEKGKDVELRCDPISGHTALYWYRQSLGQGLEFLIYFQGNSAPDKSGLPSDRFSAERTGGSVSTLTIQRTQQEDSAVYLCASSPVWGTEAFFGQGTRLTVV.